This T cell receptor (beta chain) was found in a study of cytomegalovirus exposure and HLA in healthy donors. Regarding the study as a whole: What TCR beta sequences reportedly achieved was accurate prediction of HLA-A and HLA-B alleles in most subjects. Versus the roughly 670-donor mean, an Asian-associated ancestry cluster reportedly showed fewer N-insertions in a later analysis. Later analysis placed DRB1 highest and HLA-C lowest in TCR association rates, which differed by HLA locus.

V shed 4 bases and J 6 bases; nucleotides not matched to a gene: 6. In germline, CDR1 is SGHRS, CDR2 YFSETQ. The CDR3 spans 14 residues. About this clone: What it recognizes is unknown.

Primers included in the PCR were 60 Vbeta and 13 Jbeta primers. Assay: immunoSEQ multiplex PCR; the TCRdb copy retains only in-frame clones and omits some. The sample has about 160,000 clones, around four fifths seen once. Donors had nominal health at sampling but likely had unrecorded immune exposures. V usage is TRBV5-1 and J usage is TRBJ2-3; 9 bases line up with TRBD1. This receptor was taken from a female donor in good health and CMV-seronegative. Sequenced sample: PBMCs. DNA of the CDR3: TGCGCCAGCAGCCCGGGACAGGGAGCGGATACGCAGTATTTT. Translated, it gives CASSPGQGADTQYF.